What follows is one T cell receptor (beta chain) and its context. What it binds is unknown. TCRdb reanalysed the 5' RACE reads using MiXCR and keeps one entry per CDR3 protein. The sample gives about 150,000 distinct CDR3 sequences, about 14% of which show up once; 13% to 15% is in the top ten. This CDR3 comprises 12 residues. Germline values: CDR1 SGHTA, CDR2 FQGNSA. Trimming removed 3 bases at V and 4 bases at J, with 5 bases between. This specimen belongs to a study of T-cell memory formation after mild COVID-19. Study outcomes and limitations: Of the contracting clones, CD4+ ones lay mainly in CM and EM, and CD8+ ones in EMRA. Pre-infection memory carried some responding clones, suggesting that cross-reactive memory joined.

This TCR derives from an adult woman who had mild COVID-19 (a few samples of this study predate the infection). Cell type and time point are not known. The chain uses TRBV7-2 and TRBJ2-3; D ambiguous. Sequenced sample: PBMCs or a T cell subset sorted from them (not recorded which). The CDR3 DNA sequence: TGTGCCAGCAGCTTTAACGCAGATACGCAGTATTTT. The encoded protein is CASSFNADTQYF.